The T cell receptor (beta chain) described here comes from a study of blood T cell repertoires in COVID-19. Germline CDR1 is LGHDT and CDR2 is YNNKEL (reference sequence). The CDR3 covers 14 residues. The ends were cut back, 4 bases at V and 5 bases at J, with 14 bases in the middle. Sequencing was performed with immunoSEQ multiplex PCR; in TCRdb, only in-frame clones are kept and a portion is missing. The sample holds about 20,000 clones, about 90% seen once. The material sequenced was peripheral blood. The source of this sequence is a man aged 65 to 85 with active COVID-19. This chain joins TRBV3-1 (or the pseudogene TRBV3-2) and TRBJ1-2; possibly TRBD1 for D (6 bases). In DNA, the CDR3 is TGTGCCAGCAGCCCCAATTACAGGGATTATGGCTACACCTTC. This sequence encodes CASSPNYRDYGYTF.